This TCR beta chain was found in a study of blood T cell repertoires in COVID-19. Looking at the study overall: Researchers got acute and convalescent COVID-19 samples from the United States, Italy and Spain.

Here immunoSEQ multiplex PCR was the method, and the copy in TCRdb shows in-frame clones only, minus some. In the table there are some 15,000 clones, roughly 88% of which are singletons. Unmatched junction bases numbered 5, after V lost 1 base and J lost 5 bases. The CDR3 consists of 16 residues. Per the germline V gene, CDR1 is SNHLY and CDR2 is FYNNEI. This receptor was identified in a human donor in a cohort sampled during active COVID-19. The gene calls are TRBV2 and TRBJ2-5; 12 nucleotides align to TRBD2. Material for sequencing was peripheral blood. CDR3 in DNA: TGTGCCAGCAGTGAAGGGCTAGCGGGGGGGCGGGAGACCCAGTACTTC. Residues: CASSEGLAGGRETQYF.